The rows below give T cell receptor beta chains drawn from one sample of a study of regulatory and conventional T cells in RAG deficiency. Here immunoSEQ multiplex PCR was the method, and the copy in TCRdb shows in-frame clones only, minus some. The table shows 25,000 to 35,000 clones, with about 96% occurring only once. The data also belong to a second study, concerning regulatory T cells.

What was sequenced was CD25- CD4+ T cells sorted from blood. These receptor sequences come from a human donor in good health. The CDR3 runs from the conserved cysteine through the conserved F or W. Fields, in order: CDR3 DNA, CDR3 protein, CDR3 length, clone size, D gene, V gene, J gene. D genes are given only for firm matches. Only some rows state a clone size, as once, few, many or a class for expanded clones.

DNA: TGTGCCAGCAGCGTAGGAGGACAGGGCCACGAGCAGTACTTC
CDR3: CASSVGGQGHEQYF
length: 14
size: .
D: TRBD1
V: TRBV9
J: TRBJ2-7

DNA: TGTGCCAGCAGCTTAAGGCCGGGAGGCGGTTCCTATGAAAAACTGTTTTTT
CDR3: CASSLRPGGGSYEKLFF
length: 17
size: once
D: .
V: TRBV7-6
J: TRBJ1-4

DNA: TGTGCCAGTAGCGGAAGAACCCACTACGAGCAGTACTTC
CDR3: CASSGRTHYEQYF
length: 13
size: .
D: .
V: TRBV6-5
J: TRBJ2-7

DNA: TGTGCCAGCAGCTTTCCGGGACAGGGGCTCTATGGCTACACCTTC
CDR3: CASSFPGQGLYGYTF
length: 15
size: .
D: TRBD1
V: TRBV7-2
J: TRBJ1-2

DNA: TGTGCCAGCTCACCTCTGTACCAAGAGACCCAGTACTTC
CDR3: CASSPLYQETQYF
length: 13
size: .
D: .
V: TRBV18
J: TRBJ2-5

DNA: TGTGCCAGTAGAGAAGGGGACAGCTCTGGAAACACCATATATTTT
CDR3: CASREGDSSGNTIYF
length: 15
size: .
D: TRBD1
V: TRBV19
J: TRBJ1-3

DNA: TGCAGCGTGGGGGGACAGGGCCTCGGGGAGCTGTTTTTT
CDR3: CSVGGQGLGELFF
length: 13
size: .
D: TRBD1
V: TRBV29-1
J: TRBJ2-2

DNA: TGTGCCATCAGTGCCCTGCAGGCTCGCAGGGTCGGAAACACCATATATTTT
CDR3: CAISALQARRVGNTIYF
length: 17
size: few
D: .
V: TRBV10-3
J: TRBJ1-3

DNA: TGCGCCAGCAGCTTGACAGGAGACTATGGCTACACCTTC
CDR3: CASSLTGDYGYTF
length: 13
size: .
D: .
V: TRBV5-1
J: TRBJ1-2

DNA: TGTGCCAGCAGCCTAATCAGGGAAGCTGAAGCTTTCTTT
CDR3: CASSLIREAEAFF
length: 13
size: .
D: .
V: TRBV7-3
J: TRBJ1-1

DNA: TGTGCCAGCAGCTTAGTTCAAGGAGGTGAAAAACTGTTTTTT
CDR3: CASSLVQGGEKLFF
length: 14
size: once
D: .
V: TRBV7-8
J: TRBJ1-4

DNA: TGTGCCAGCAGTTACTCGACAGGGTCGGATTCACCCCTCCACTTT
CDR3: CASSYSTGSDSPLHF
length: 15
size: .
D: TRBD1
V: TRBV6-5
J: TRBJ1-6

DNA: TGCGCCAGCAGCTTTCCGCGACAGGGGAATGAGCAGTTCTTC
CDR3: CASSFPRQGNEQFF
length: 14
size: .
D: TRBD1
V: TRBV5-1
J: TRBJ2-1

DNA: TGTGCCAGTAGATCCTCCGGGACAGGGAGGGGAAGCAATGAGCAGTTCTTC
CDR3: CASRSSGTGRGSNEQFF
length: 17
size: .
D: TRBD1
V: TRBV19
J: TRBJ2-1

DNA: TGTGCCAGCAGCCCAGGGACAGGGAGGACTGAAGCTTTCTTT
CDR3: CASSPGTGRTEAFF
length: 14
size: .
D: TRBD1
V: TRBV7-2
J: TRBJ1-1

DNA: TGCGCCAGCAGCTCCAAGAAAACGGACAGGCTCTCCTATAATTCCCCCCTCCACTTT
CDR3: CASSSKKTDRLSYNSPLHF
length: 19
size: .
D: TRBD1
V: TRBV5-1
J: TRBJ1-6

DNA: TGTGCCAGCAGACTACAGGGCGGTACTGAAGCTTTCTTT
CDR3: CASRLQGGTEAFF
length: 13
size: .
D: .
V: TRBV7-2
J: TRBJ1-1

DNA: TGTGCCAGCAGTAAAAGACAGGGAAATCAGCCCCAGCATTTT
CDR3: CASSKRQGNQPQHF
length: 14
size: .
D: TRBD1
V: TRBV6-5
J: TRBJ1-5

DNA: TGCGCCAGCAGCTTGGCCCCGACAGGTAACACTGAAGCTTTCTTT
CDR3: CASSLAPTGNTEAFF
length: 15
size: .
D: .
V: TRBV5-1
J: TRBJ1-1

DNA: TGTGCCAGCAGTGGTGACAAACGCTATGGCTACACCTTC
CDR3: CASSGDKRYGYTF
length: 13
size: .
D: .
V: TRBV6-1
J: TRBJ1-2

DNA: TGCGCCAGCAGCTTGCTCCGGGACAGGGGATCCGAGACCCAGTACTTC
CDR3: CASSLLRDRGSETQYF
length: 16
size: .
D: TRBD1
V: TRBV5-1
J: TRBJ2-5

DNA: TGTGCCAGCAGAAAATCAGGGACTAATGAAAAACTGTTTTTT
CDR3: CASRKSGTNEKLFF
length: 14
size: .
D: .
V: TRBV7-2
J: TRBJ1-4

DNA: TGTGCCAGTACTACGGACAAGTATGGCTACACCTTC
CDR3: CASTTDKYGYTF
length: 12
size: .
D: .
V: TRBV19
J: TRBJ1-2

DNA: TGTGCCAGCAGGACACAGGCCCTGGACGAAGCTTTCTTT
CDR3: CASRTQALDEAFF
length: 13
size: .
D: .
V: TRBV2
J: TRBJ1-1

DNA: TGTGCCAGCAGAGAACCTGGGACAGGGTCCGCAGATACGCAGTATTTT
CDR3: CASREPGTGSADTQYF
length: 16
size: .
D: TRBD1
V: TRBV6-1
J: TRBJ2-3

DNA: TGTGCCAGCAGCTTAACACAGGGGGTAGACTATGGCTACACCTTC
CDR3: CASSLTQGVDYGYTF
length: 15
size: .
D: TRBD1
V: TRBV7-9
J: TRBJ1-2

DNA: TGTGCCAGCAGACCCGGACAGATATACAATGAGCAGTTCTTC
CDR3: CASRPGQIYNEQFF
length: 14
size: once
D: .
V: TRBV6-5
J: TRBJ2-1

DNA: TGTGCCAGCAGTGACTCGGTAGGACAGGGGACTACTTACACTGAAGCTTTCTTT
CDR3: CASSDSVGQGTTYTEAFF
length: 18
size: .
D: TRBD1
V: TRBV6-4
J: TRBJ1-1

DNA: TGTGCCAGCAGTGAAGCGCTGAACATTTCCTACGAGCAGTACTTC
CDR3: CASSEALNISYEQYF
length: 15
size: .
D: .
V: TRBV2
J: TRBJ2-7

DNA: TGCGCCAGCAACCAAGATCCCCAAGGAGCCTTCTATGGCTACACCTTC
CDR3: CASNQDPQGAFYGYTF
length: 16
size: .
D: .
V: TRBV4-3
J: TRBJ1-2

DNA: TGTGCCAGCTCACCACTCGGGGCAGGGGAAAAAATCATTGATGGCTACACCTTC
CDR3: CASSPLGAGEKIIDGYTF
length: 18
size: .
D: .
V: TRBV18
J: TRBJ1-2

DNA: TGCGCCAGCAGCCATGCCGGGCTGGGGGGGAGCACAGATACGCAGTATTTT
CDR3: CASSHAGLGGSTDTQYF
length: 17
size: .
D: TRBD2
V: TRBV4-3
J: TRBJ2-3

DNA: TGTGCCAGTAGGGGGGGTAATGGGAATGAGCAGTTCTTC
CDR3: CASRGGNGNEQFF
length: 13
size: .
D: .
V: TRBV19
J: TRBJ2-1

DNA: TGTGCCAGCAGTTCAGGGGGCGGGGGACTACAGTACTTC
CDR3: CASSSGGGGLQYF
length: 13
size: .
D: .
V: TRBV28
J: TRBJ2-7

DNA: TGTGCCAGCAGCTACGGACAGGGATGGACAGATACGCAGTATTTT
CDR3: CASSYGQGWTDTQYF
length: 15
size: .
D: TRBD1
V: TRBV5-4
J: TRBJ2-3

DNA: TGTGCCAGCACCGACCGGGGGGCAGTTAATGAAAAACTGTTTTTT
CDR3: CASTDRGAVNEKLFF
length: 15
size: .
D: .
V: TRBV6-1
J: TRBJ1-4

DNA: TGTGCCATCAGTGGGACAGACTATAATTCACCCCTCCACTTT
CDR3: CAISGTDYNSPLHF
length: 14
size: .
D: .
V: TRBV10-3
J: TRBJ1-6

DNA: TGCGCCAGCAGTGATTTAAGAGCGGGGGGAATGTCACAGGGGGATACGCAGTATTTT
CDR3: CASSDLRAGGMSQGDTQYF
length: 19
size: once
D: TRBD2
V: TRBV10-2
J: TRBJ2-3

DNA: TGTGCCACCAGCTCCACCATTACCTCTAAGTTGGGCGATGAGCAGTTCTTC
CDR3: CATSSTITSKLGDEQFF
length: 17
size: .
D: .
V: TRBV15
J: TRBJ2-1

DNA: TGTGCCAGCAGCGTAAGAACTAGCGGGAGACAGTCCCAAGAGACCCAGTACTTC
CDR3: CASSVRTSGRQSQETQYF
length: 18
size: .
D: TRBD2
V: TRBV9
J: TRBJ2-5

DNA: TGCAGTGCAAACCCCGAGGCTGAAGCTTTCTTT
CDR3: CSANPEAEAFF
length: 11
size: .
D: .
V: TRBV20-1
J: TRBJ1-1

DNA: TGTGCCAGCAGCTTGGTGGCAGTCTATGGCTACACCTTC
CDR3: CASSLVAVYGYTF
length: 13
size: .
D: .
V: TRBV5-8
J: TRBJ1-2

DNA: TGTGCCAGCAGCTTTAGTCATACTAATGAAAAACTGTTTTTT
CDR3: CASSFSHTNEKLFF
length: 14
size: once
D: .
V: TRBV5-6
J: TRBJ1-4

DNA: TGTGCCAGCAGCGTAGCTTGGGGGGATACTGAAGCTTTCTTT
CDR3: CASSVAWGDTEAFF
length: 14
size: few
D: .
V: TRBV9
J: TRBJ1-1

DNA: TGTGCCAGCAGTTACGGGGGTGTGGATTCACCCCTCCACTTT
CDR3: CASSYGGVDSPLHF
length: 14
size: .
D: .
V: TRBV2
J: TRBJ1-6

DNA: TGTGCCAGCAGCGAGAGACAGGGGGCAGATACGCAGTATTTT
CDR3: CASSERQGADTQYF
length: 14
size: .
D: TRBD1
V: TRBV6-1
J: TRBJ2-3

DNA: TGCGCCAGCAGTAAAAGGCAAACCAGAGGGCCCGACAATCAGCCCCAGCATTTT
CDR3: CASSKRQTRGPDNQPQHF
length: 18
size: .
D: .
V: TRBV4-1
J: TRBJ1-5

DNA: TGTGCCAGCAGTGTTGAAACAGGGCTGACGCGCACCATATATTTT
CDR3: CASSVETGLTRTIYF
length: 15
size: .
D: .
V: TRBV2
J: TRBJ1-3

DNA: TGCGCCAGCAGCTTACAGGGTTCGGTCAACATTCAGTACTTC
CDR3: CASSLQGSVNIQYF
length: 14
size: .
D: .
V: TRBV5-1
J: TRBJ2-4

DNA: TGTGCCAGCTCACCACCCTCCAGGGTGAACACCGGGGAGCTGTTTTTT
CDR3: CASSPPSRVNTGELFF
length: 16
size: .
D: .
V: TRBV18
J: TRBJ2-2

DNA: TGTGCCAGCAGTGCTTCCGACAGAACCAACACTGAAGCTTTCTTT
CDR3: CASSASDRTNTEAFF
length: 15
size: .
D: .
V: TRBV25-1
J: TRBJ1-1

DNA: TGTGCCAGCAGTTGGGGCGGGAACTCCTACAATGAGCAGTTCTTC
CDR3: CASSWGGNSYNEQFF
length: 15
size: .
D: .
V: TRBV6-5
J: TRBJ2-1

DNA: TGTGCCAGTAGGGCGACAGGGGTACACACTGAAGCTTTCTTT
CDR3: CASRATGVHTEAFF
length: 14
size: .
D: TRBD1
V: TRBV19
J: TRBJ1-1

DNA: TGTGCCAGCAGTTCAACTCTCCGGGACAACTACGAGCAGTACTTC
CDR3: CASSSTLRDNYEQYF
length: 15
size: once
D: .
V: TRBV6-6
J: TRBJ2-7